These 31 T cell receptor beta chains originate from one sample sequenced in a study of T cells after posttransplantation cyclophosphamide. Busulfan-fludarabine conditioning, marrow transplant, and cyclophosphamide on days +3 and +4 were administered. Data came from immunoSEQ multiplex PCR; TCRdb stores just in-frame clones and leaves some out. The sample lists thousands of clones; 60% to 80% were seen once. Sequences were derived from PBMCs, sampled after allogeneic stem cell transplant with posttransplant cyclophosphamide. These TCRs come from a male patient between 55 and 70 years old who received an allogeneic stem cell transplant from an unrelated donor, was CMV-positive, and had no GVHD. Some T cells may be supplied by the graft donor.

The gene calls are TRBV4-2 and TRBJ1-3; weak D call: TRBD1 (6 bases). The CDR3 runs 17 residues. The V and J ends lost 1 base and 2 bases respectively, with 15 bases between them. Germline V gene lookup returns CDR1 LGHNA and CDR2 YNFKEQ. The CDR3 sequence is CASSQVWTRGTGNTIYF. Written as DNA, the CDR3 is TGTGCCAGCAGCCAAGTTTGGACCAGGGGAACTGGAAACACCATATATTTT.

With respect to this clone: At one of its ends the junction is not consistent with the germline gene, which may arise from a read error. Other DNA sequences in the same sample also yield this CDR3. V usage is TRBV7-8 and J usage is TRBJ1-6, with D unclear. The length of the CDR3 is 15 residues. CDR1 SGHVS and CDR2 FQNEAQ come from the germline V gene. The CDR3 sequence: CASSEGSSYNSPLHF. The DNA of the CDR3 is TGTGCCAGCAGCGAAGGGAGCTCCTATAATTCCCCCCTCCACTTT.

The chain couples TRBV30 to TRBJ2-2; tentative D call: TRBD2 (5 bases). CDR1 and CDR2 (germline): GTSNPN, SVGIG (reference sequence). V gave up 5 bases and J gave up 4 bases, with 11 bases separating them. The CDR3 spans 13 residues. CDR3: CAWEGALTGELFF. The CDR3 DNA is TGTGCCTGGGAGGGAGCCCTCACCGGGGAGCTGTTTTTT.

This clone was seen just once. The chain couples TRBV28 to TRBJ1-2; no firm D call. The V and J ends lost 3 bases and 2 bases respectively, with 19 bases between them. This CDR3 comprises 17 residues. The germline gives CDR1 MDHEN, CDR2 SYDVKM. CDR3 sequence (DNA): TGTGCCAGCAGTTTTATTACAGCCCGAAAAGTAAACTATGGCTACACCTTC. It translates to CASSFITARKVNYGYTF.

The V gene is TRBV5-1, the J gene TRBJ1-4; tentatively, D is TRBD1 (6 bases). V was pared by 0 bases and J by 5 bases, with 14 bases between. Germline-derived CDR1 and CDR2 are SGHRS and YFSETQ. The CDR3 sequence is 16 residues long. For the CDR3, the DNA is TGCGCCAGCAGCTTGGATCCGGGGCAGGGGAATGAAAAACTGTTTTTT. As protein: CASSLDPGQGNEKLFF.

The chain recombines TRBV28 with TRBJ2-7; 7 nucleotides line up with TRBD2. Germline CDR1 and CDR2: MDHEN and SYDVKM. CDR3 length: 14 amino acids. After removal of 4 bases from V and 1 base from J, the junction contained 4 bases not matched to a gene. CDR3 coding DNA: TGTGCCAGCAGTTCACCGGGACTATCCTACGAGCAGTACTTC. Residues: CASSSPGLSYEQYF.

This clone has only a few counts. The rearrangement links TRBV11-3 to TRBJ2-2, with D possibly being TRBD2 (5 bases). Trimming removed 3 bases from V and 1 base from J, with 6 bases in between. Germline CDR1 SGHNT, CDR2 YENEEA. The CDR3 covers 14 residues. As DNA, the CDR3 is TGTGCCAGCAGCTTTGGAGGGAACACCGGGGAGCTGTTTTTT. Translating it yields CASSFGGNTGELFF.

This clone was observed once. This chain uses TRBV28 with TRBJ1-6, with 12 bases lining up with TRBD1. Germline values: CDR1 MDHEN, CDR2 SYDVKM. This CDR3 region has 16 residues. V lost 0 bases to trimming and J lost 9 bases; unmatched junction nucleotides: 3. The CDR3 DNA reads TGTGCCAGCAGTTTATGGGGGACAGGGGGCCGTTCACCCCTCCACTTT. Its translation is CASSLWGTGGRSPLHF.

This chain joins TRBV4-1 and TRBJ2-1; TRBD2 aligns across 7 bases. The germline CDR1 and CDR2 sequences are MGHRA and YSYEKL. The CDR3 is 16 amino acids. Losses at the gene ends were 1 base for V and 4 bases for J; bases not matched to a gene: 7. CDR3 sequence reads: CASSQGMSGAYNEQFF. In DNA, the CDR3 is TGCGCCAGCAGCCAAGGAATGAGCGGGGCTTACAATGAGCAGTTCTTC.

The sample holds a few counts of this clone. This chain links TRBV7-9 with TRBJ1-4; TRBD1 agrees at 7 bases. Losses at the gene ends were 1 base for V and 5 bases for J; bases not matched to a gene: 1. The CDR3 covers 14 residues. From germline, CDR1 is SEHNR and CDR2 FQNEAQ (reference sequence). DNA for the CDR3: TGTGCCAGCAGCTTAGGGACAGGCAATGAAAAACTGTTTTTT. The encoded protein is CASSLGTGNEKLFF.

The chain carries TRBV9 and TRBJ2-5; 10 nucleotides agree with TRBD2. V was clipped by 2 bases and J by 11 bases; unmatched bases: 6. CDR3 length: 13 residues. The germline V gene encodes CDR1 SGDLS and CDR2 YYNGEE. The CDR3 DNA sequence: TGTGCCAGCAGCGTGGGAGCGGGGGGGTCTCAGTACTTC. Residues: CASSVGAGGSQYF.

This chain connects TRBV20-1 to TRBJ1-1; D is undetermined. CDR1 and CDR2 (germline): DFQATT, SNEGSKA (reference sequence). V lost 3 bases, J lost 5 bases, and 7 bases lay in between. CDR3 length equals 11 residues. Here the CDR3 reads CSASAVTEAFF. The CDR3, as DNA: TGCAGTGCTAGCGCGGTTACTGAAGCTTTCTTT.

The chain is built from TRBV27 and TRBJ2-1, with TRBD2 identical over 13 bases. The CDR3 is 19 residues long. J lost 0 bases, V lost 6 bases, and 11 bases had no gene match. CDR1 is MNHEY, CDR2 SMNVEV, per germline (reference sequence). The CDR3 sequence is CASSVTGTSGAGSYNEQFF. The DNA of the CDR3 is TGTGCCAGCAGCGTAACCGGGACTAGCGGGGCCGGCTCCTACAATGAGCAGTTCTTC.

This sequence joins TRBV6-1 and TRBJ2-2; perhaps TRBD2 as D (6 bases). The germline V gene encodes CDR1 MNHNS and CDR2 SASEGT. V shed 3 bases and J shed 4 bases, with 24 bases lying between them. The CDR3 has 19 amino acids. The CDR3 spells CASSDPLNMVAVTTGELFF. CDR3 bases: TGTGCCAGCAGTGACCCTTTGAATATGGTAGCGGTGACCACCGGGGAGCTGTTTTTT.

The chain employs TRBV4-2 and TRBJ1-6; D not resolved. Germline V CDR1 and CDR2: LGHNA, YNFKEQ. The CDR3 has 16 residues. V shed 1 base and J shed 0 bases, with 7 bases lying between them. CDR3 sequence: CASSQVGSSYNSPLHF. The CDR3 coding sequence is TGTGCCAGCAGCCAAGTGGGGAGCTCCTATAATTCACCCCTCCACTTT.

J is TRBJ1-2 and V is TRBV28; 9 bases map to TRBD1. The CDR3 length is 15 residues. The V gene's germline CDR1 is MDHEN and CDR2 SYDVKM. The trim removed 6 bases at V and 5 bases at J, leaving 10 bases unmatched. CDR3 in amino acids: CASSTGQGFLYGYTF. DNA of the CDR3: TGTGCCAGCAGCACTGGACAGGGGTTTCTGTATGGCTACACCTTC.

The V and J genes are TRBV4-3 and TRBJ1-5; D possibly corresponds to TRBD1 (6 bases). CDR3 length: 16 residues. V lost 0 bases and J lost 2, with 11 bases in between. Germline V lookup: CDR1 LGHNA, CDR2 YSLEER. The CDR3 DNA is TGCGCCAGCAGCCAAGATAGGGGACACGGCAATCAGCCCCAGCATTTT. Its translation is CASSQDRGHGNQPQHF.

This clone was observed a few times. This chain links TRBV5-5 with TRBJ2-4, with TRBD2 matching 10 bases. The germline V gene has CDR1 SGHKS and CDR2 YYEKEE (reference sequence). CDR3 length: 15 residues. J was trimmed by 8 bases and V by 3 bases; bases with no gene match: 8. CDR3 bases: TGTGCCAGCAGCTCTCCTAGCGGGGGTCTCTACATTCAGTACTTC. It yields the protein CASSSPSGGLYIQYF.

This rearrangement joins TRBV11-3 to TRBJ2-1, with TRBD2 identical over 9 bases. This CDR3 is 16 amino acids long. Germline loops: CDR1 SGHNT, CDR2 YENEEA. V lost 7 bases to trimming and J lost 6 bases; unmatched junction nucleotides: 13. The DNA of the CDR3 is TGTGCCAGCATAATCTCGACTAGCGGATCCCTCAATGAGCAGTTCTTC. Protein sequence: CASIISTSGSLNEQFF.

V gene TRBV4-1 combines with J gene TRBJ2-7; TRBD1 agrees at 7 bases. V was pared by 3 bases and J by 2 bases, with 13 bases of the junction left unmatched. CDR3 length: 17 residues. CDR1 MGHRA and CDR2 YSYEKL come from the germline V gene. The CDR3 is CASSQLTGTERAYEQYF. In DNA form, the CDR3 reads TGCGCCAGCAGCCAGCTCACCGGGACAGAAAGAGCCTACGAGCAGTACTTC.

This clone was seen a few times. The gene calls are TRBV2 and TRBJ1-5; D remains ambiguous. With 8 bases removed from V and 3 bases from J, the gap between germline ends came to 11 bases. The germline V gene encodes CDR1 SNHLY and CDR2 FYNNEI. The CDR3 consists of 13 residues. The CDR3 sequence: CASLRDTNQPQHF. The CDR3 region has the DNA TGTGCCAGCCTAAGAGACACCAATCAGCCCCAGCATTTT.

The V gene is TRBV5-4, the J gene TRBJ2-1; 9 bases match TRBD1. There are 16 residues in the CDR3. CDR1 and CDR2 from the germline V gene are SGHNT and YYREEE (reference sequence). J gave up 9 bases and V 0 bases, and 10 bases lay outside the gene matches. The CDR3 protein is CASSLAGGQGGREQFF. In nucleotides, the CDR3 is TGTGCCAGCAGCTTGGCGGGGGGACAGGGCGGGCGTGAGCAGTTCTTC.

By its share, this clone is large. The genes are TRBV19 and TRBJ2-5, with D unclear. The length of the CDR3 is 13 residues. V was trimmed by 2 bases and J by 4 bases, leaving 8 bases between them. Germline CDR1 and CDR2: LNHDA and SQIVND (reference sequence). CDR3 in DNA: TGTGCCAGTAGTATAACTGTACGAGAGACCCAGTACTTC. Amino acid sequence: CASSITVRETQYF. Drawing the rest from reference TRBV19 and TRBJ2-5, the complete variable domain is DGGITQSPKYLFRKEGQNVTLSCEQNLNHDAMYWYRQDPGQGLRLIYYSQIVNDFQKGDIAEGYSVSREKKESFPLTVTSAQKNPTAFYLCASSITVRETQYFGPGTRLLVL.

As concerns this clone: The identical CDR3 is also encoded by other nucleotide sequences in the sample. The chain has TRBV2 and TRBJ2-3, with 7 bases fitting TRBD1. This CDR3 is built from 15 residues. Per germline, CDR1 SNHLY and CDR2 FYNNEI. V dropped 6 bases and J dropped 3; count of bases not matched to a gene: 9. The CDR3 region has the DNA TGTGCCAGCAGGAATTCCGGGACAGAGACAGATACGCAGTATTTT. Protein: CASRNSGTETDTQYF. Full variable domain (missing parts from reference TRBV2 and TRBJ2-3): EPEVTQTPSHQVTQMGQEVILRCVPISNHLYFYWYRQILGQKVEFLVSFYNNEISEKSEIFDDQFSVERPDGSNFTLKIRSTKLEDSAMYFCASRNSGTETDTQYFGPGTRLTVL.

This clone has only one observation. In DNA, the CDR3 is TGTGCCAGCAGCACGACAGGCGGCGGCAATCAGCCCCAGCATTTT. It is translated as CASSTTGGGNQPQHF. This chain uses TRBV6-5 with TRBJ1-5, with D perhaps TRBD1 (6 bases). The CDR3 covers 15 residues. V was trimmed by 6 bases and J by 2 bases, leaving 14 bases between them. Germline CDR1 and CDR2: MNHEY and SVGAGI.

The chain combines TRBV19 with TRBJ2-1; D is unclear. Germline CDR1 is LNHDA and CDR2 is SQIVND (reference sequence). CDR3 length equals 13 residues. V lost 4 bases, J lost 5 bases, and 9 bases lay in between. The CDR3 is CASSRQANNEQFF. The CDR3 DNA reads TGTGCCAGTAGTAGGCAGGCTAACAATGAGCAGTTCTTC.

This chain connects TRBV9 to TRBJ2-2; 7 bases fit TRBD2. V was clipped by 0 bases and J by 6 bases; unmatched bases: 8. The CDR3 has 16 amino acids. Germline assignment: CDR1 SGDLS and CDR2 YYNGEE. The DNA for the CDR3 is TGTGCCAGCAGCGTAGGTGGCGGGGGAGGGTCCGGGGAGCTGTTTTTT. Translation gives CASSVGGGGGSGELFF.

The V call is TRBV29-1, the J call TRBJ2-5; D ambiguous. Germline V gene data show CDR1 as SQVTM and CDR2 as ANQGSEA. The CDR3 runs to 12 residues. Trimming stripped 2 bases from V and 4 bases from J, with 8 bases between. CDR3 bases: TGCAGCGTTGAAAGTCTAGGAGAGACCCAGTACTTC. Its translation is CSVESLGETQYF. The full variable domain, rest sourced from reference TRBV29-1 and TRBJ2-5, is SAVISQKPSRDICQRGTSLTIQCQVDSQVTMMFWYRQQPGQSLTLIATANQGSEATYESGFVIDKFPISRPNLTFSTLTVSNMSPEDSSIYLCSVESLGETQYFGPGTRLLVL.

The V call is TRBV6-1, the J call TRBJ1-5; 9 nucleotides align to TRBD1. This CDR3 comprises 14 residues. The trim removed 7 bases at V and 2 bases at J, leaving 3 bases unmatched. The germline gives CDR1 MNHNS, CDR2 SASEGT. CDR3 DNA sequence: TGTGCCAGCATCCGGGACAGGGGCAATCAGCCCCAGCATTTT. Amino acid sequence: CASIRDRGNQPQHF.

The rearrangement links TRBV5-4 to TRBJ1-1; 7 bases are shared with TRBD1. The germline gives CDR1 SGHNT, CDR2 YYREEE (reference sequence). The CDR3 covers 15 residues. V lost 4 bases, J lost 5 bases, and 11 bases stayed unmatched. The chain's CDR3 is CASSTAQGGGTEAFF. In DNA, the CDR3 is TGTGCCAGCAGCACCGCTCAGGGGGGAGGTACTGAAGCTTTCTTT.

This clone has just one count. The chain couples TRBV28 to TRBJ1-3, with 8 positions matching TRBD1. Germline V CDR1 and CDR2: MDHEN, SYDVKM. This CDR3 comprises 19 residues. The V and J ends lost 4 bases and 1 base, in that order; junction bases with no gene match: 15. Written as DNA, the CDR3 is TGTGCCAGCAGTTCCGATGAAGGGACAGGCAAGGAGTCTGGAAACACCATATATTTT. Amino acid sequence: CASSSDEGTGKESGNTIYF. Full variable domain (remainder filled in from reference TRBV28 and TRBJ1-3): DVKVTQSSRYLVKRTGEKVFLECVQDMDHENMFWYRQDPGLGLRLIYFSYDVKMKEKGDIPEGYSVSREKKERFSLILESASTNQTSMYLCASSSDEGTGKESGNTIYFGEGSWLTVV.